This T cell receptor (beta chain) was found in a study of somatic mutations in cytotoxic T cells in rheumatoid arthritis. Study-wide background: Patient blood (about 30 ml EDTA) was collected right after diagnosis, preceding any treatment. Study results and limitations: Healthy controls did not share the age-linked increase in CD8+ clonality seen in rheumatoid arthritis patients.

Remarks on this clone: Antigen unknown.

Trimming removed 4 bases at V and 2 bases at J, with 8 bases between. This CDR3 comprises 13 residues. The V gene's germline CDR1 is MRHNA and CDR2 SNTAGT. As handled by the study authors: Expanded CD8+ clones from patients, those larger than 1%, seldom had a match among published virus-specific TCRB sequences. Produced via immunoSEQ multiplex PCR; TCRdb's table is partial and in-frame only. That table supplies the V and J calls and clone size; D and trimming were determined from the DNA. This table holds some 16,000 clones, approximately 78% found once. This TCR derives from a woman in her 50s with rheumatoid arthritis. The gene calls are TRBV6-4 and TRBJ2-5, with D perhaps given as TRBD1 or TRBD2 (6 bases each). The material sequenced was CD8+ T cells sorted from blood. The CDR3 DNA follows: TGTGCCAGCAGTGGGGGGGCACAAGAGACCCAGTACTTC. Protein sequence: CASSGGAQETQYF.